Listed here is a single TCR beta chain. Its specificity is not known. Here immunoSEQ multiplex PCR was the method, and the copy in TCRdb shows in-frame clones only, minus some. The sample records 23,000 or so clones, 92% being singletons. The data belong to a study of T cells in localized non-small cell lung cancer. Study results and caveats: Only one tumor region went through sequencing, so heterogeneity may still be there. Density of T cells in blood, when higher, went with longer overall survival. Adjacent lung tissue had a median around 50 of the top 100 clones found in the tumor. Tumor showed lower T cell clonality than uninvolved adjacent lung, where it was highest.

In germline, CDR1 is LNHDA, CDR2 SQIVND (reference sequence). Trimming pared 6 bases from V and 1 base from J, leaving 7 bases between. There are 13 residues in the CDR3. The material sequenced was peripheral blood, taken before any cancer treatment. The sequence was obtained from a woman between 35 and 75 years old with stage I lung adenocarcinoma. V is TRBV19 and J is TRBJ1-5; D is uncertain. The CDR3 region is CASSGGSNQPQHF. The CDR3 DNA is TGTGCCAGTAGCGGCGGAAGCAATCAGCCCCAGCATTTT. Full variable domain (outside the CDR3, taken from reference TRBV19 and TRBJ1-5): DGGITQSPKYLFRKEGQNVTLSCEQNLNHDAMYWYRQDPGQGLRLIYYSQIVNDFQKGDIAEGYSVSREKKESFPLTVTSAQKNPTAFYLCASSGGSNQPQHFGDGTRLSIL.